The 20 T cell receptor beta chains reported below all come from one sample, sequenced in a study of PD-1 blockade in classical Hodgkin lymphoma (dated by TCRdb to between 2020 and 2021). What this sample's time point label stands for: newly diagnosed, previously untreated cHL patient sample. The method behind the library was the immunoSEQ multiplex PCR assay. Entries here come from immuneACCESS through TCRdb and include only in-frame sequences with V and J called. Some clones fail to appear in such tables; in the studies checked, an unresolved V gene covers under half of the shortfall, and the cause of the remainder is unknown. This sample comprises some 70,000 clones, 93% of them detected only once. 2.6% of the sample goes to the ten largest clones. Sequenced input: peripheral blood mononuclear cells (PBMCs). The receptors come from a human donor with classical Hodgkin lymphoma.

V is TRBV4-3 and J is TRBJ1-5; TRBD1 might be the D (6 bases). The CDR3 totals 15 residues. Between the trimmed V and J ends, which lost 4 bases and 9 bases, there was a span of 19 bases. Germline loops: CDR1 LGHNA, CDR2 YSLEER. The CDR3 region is CASSRRVGGATPQHF. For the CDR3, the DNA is TGCGCCAGCAGCCGGCGCGTTGGGGGGGCAACGCCCCAGCATTTT.

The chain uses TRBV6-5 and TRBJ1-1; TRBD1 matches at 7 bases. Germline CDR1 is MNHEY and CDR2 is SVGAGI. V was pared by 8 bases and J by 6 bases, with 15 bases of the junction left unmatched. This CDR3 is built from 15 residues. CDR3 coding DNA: TGTGCCAGCGGAGGAACTAGGACAGGCGGGTCTGAAGCTTTCTTT. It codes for CASGGTRTGGSEAFF.

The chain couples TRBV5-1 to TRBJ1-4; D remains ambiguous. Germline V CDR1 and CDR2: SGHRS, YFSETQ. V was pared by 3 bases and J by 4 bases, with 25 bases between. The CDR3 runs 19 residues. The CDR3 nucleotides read TGCGCCAGCAGCTCCCGAGGCTTGGTGGCGGTAGGGTTTAATGAAAAACTGTTTTTT. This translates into CASSSRGLVAVGFNEKLFF.

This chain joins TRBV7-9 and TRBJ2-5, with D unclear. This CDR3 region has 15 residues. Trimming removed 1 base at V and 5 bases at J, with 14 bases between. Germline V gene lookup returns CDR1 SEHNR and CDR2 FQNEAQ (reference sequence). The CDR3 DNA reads TGTGCCAGCAGCTTAGAGGGCGCACGCGAGGAGACCCAGTACTTC. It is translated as CASSLEGAREETQYF.

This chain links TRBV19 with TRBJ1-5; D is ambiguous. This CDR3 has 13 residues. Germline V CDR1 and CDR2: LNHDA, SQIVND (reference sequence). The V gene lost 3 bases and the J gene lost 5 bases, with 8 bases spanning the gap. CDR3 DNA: TGTGCCAGTAGTATCGATGGGGATCAGCCCCAGCATTTT. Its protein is CASSIDGDQPQHF.

The CDR3 is CASSRTTDTQYF. Written as DNA, the CDR3 is TGTGCCAGCAGCCGGACCACAGATACGCAGTATTTT. The V call is TRBV14, the J call TRBJ2-3; D is uncertain. CDR1 is SGHDN and CDR2 is FVKESK in the germline V gene. The CDR3 is made up of 12 amino acids. V dropped 4 bases and J dropped 2 bases, with 4 bases sitting between them.

The DNA for the CDR3 is TGTGCCAGCAGCATCCTCGGGGGCGCGGGAGCCCAGCATTTT. Translated, it gives CASSILGGAGAQHF. V usage is TRBV7-2 and J usage is TRBJ1-5; maybe TRBD1 (6 bases). Trimming left V 5 bases short and J 11 bases short, with 19 bases between. This CDR3 is built from 14 residues. CDR1 and CDR2 from the germline V gene are SGHTA and FQGNSA. Looking up the rest from reference TRBV7-2 and TRBJ1-5 gives the full variable domain: GAGVSQSPSNKVTEKGKDVELRCDPISGHTALYWYRQSLGQGLEFLIYFQGNSAPDKSGLPSDRFSAERTGGSVSTLTIQRTQQEDSAVYLCASSILGGAGAQHFGDGTRLSIL.

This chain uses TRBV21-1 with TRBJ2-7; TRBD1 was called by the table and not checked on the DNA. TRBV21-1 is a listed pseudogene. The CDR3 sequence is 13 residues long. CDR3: CARGTGVPYEQYF. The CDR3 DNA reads TGTGCCAGAGGAACAGGAGTACCCTACGAGCAGTACTTC.

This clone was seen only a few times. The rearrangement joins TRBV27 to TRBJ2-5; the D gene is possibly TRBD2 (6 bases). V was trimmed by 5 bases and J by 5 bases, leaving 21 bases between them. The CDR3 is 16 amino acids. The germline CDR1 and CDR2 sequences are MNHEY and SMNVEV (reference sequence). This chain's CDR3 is CASSPLPAGPGETQYF. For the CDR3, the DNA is TGTGCCAGCAGTCCCCTACCGGCGGGGCCCGGGGAGACCCAGTACTTC.

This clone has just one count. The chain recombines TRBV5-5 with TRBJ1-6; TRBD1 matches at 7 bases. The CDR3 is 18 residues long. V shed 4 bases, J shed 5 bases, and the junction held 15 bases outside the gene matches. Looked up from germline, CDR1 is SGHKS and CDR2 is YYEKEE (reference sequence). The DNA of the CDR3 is TGTGCCAGCAGCCCGTTACTACCACAACAGGGGAATAATTCACCCCTCCACTTT. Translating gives CASSPLLPQQGNNSPLHF.

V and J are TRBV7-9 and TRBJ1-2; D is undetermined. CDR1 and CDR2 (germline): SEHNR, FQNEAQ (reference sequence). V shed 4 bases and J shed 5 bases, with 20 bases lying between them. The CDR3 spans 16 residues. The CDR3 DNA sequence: TGTGCCAGCAGCTCACAAACGGGCCACCTCATTTATGGCTACACCTTC. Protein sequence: CASSSQTGHLIYGYTF. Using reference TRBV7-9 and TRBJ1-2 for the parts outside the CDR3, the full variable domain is DTGVSQNPRHKITKRGQNVTFRCDPISEHNRLYWYRQTLGQGPEFLTYFQNEAQLEKSRLLSDRFSAERPKGSFSTLEIQRTEQGDSAMYLCASSSQTGHLIYGYTFGSGTRLTVV.

DNA for the CDR3: TGTGCCAGTAGGACGGGGAACACTGAAGCTTTCTTT. This codes for CASRTGNTEAFF. The J gene is TRBJ1-1, the V gene TRBV19, with D uncertain. Germline values: CDR1 LNHDA, CDR2 SQIVND (reference sequence). The CDR3 is 12 amino acids. V was trimmed by 6 bases and J by 1 base, leaving 6 bases between them.

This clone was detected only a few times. The CDR3 DNA follows: TGTGCCAGCAGCTTTACGACTTACACCGGGGAGCTGTTTTTT. Protein: CASSFTTYTGELFF. This chain joins TRBV7-9 and TRBJ2-2; D is undetermined. CDR3 length: 14 amino acids. Looked up from germline, CDR1 is SEHNR and CDR2 is FQNEAQ (reference sequence). The germline V and J ends were trimmed by 3 bases and 3 bases, with 8 bases remaining between them.

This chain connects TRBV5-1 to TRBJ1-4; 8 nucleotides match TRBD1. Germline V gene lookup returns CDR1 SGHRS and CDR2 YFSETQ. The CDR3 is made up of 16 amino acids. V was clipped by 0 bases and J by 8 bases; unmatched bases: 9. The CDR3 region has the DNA TGCGCCAGCAGCTTGGCCGGCCGGGACAGGAACGAAAAACTGTTTTTT. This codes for CASSLAGRDRNEKLFF.

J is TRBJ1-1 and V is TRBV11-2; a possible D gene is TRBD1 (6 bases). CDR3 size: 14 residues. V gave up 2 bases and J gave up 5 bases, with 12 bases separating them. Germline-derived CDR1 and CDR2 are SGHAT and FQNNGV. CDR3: CASSLTDSGTEAFF. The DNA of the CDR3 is TGTGCCAGCAGCTTAACGGACAGTGGTACTGAAGCTTTCTTT.

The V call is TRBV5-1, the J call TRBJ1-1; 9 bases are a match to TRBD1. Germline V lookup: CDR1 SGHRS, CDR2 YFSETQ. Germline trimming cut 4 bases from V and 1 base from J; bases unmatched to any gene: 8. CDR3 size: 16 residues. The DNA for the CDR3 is TGCGCCAGCAGCACATGGACAGGGGCTGAGAACACTGAAGCTTTCTTT. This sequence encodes CASSTWTGAENTEAFF.

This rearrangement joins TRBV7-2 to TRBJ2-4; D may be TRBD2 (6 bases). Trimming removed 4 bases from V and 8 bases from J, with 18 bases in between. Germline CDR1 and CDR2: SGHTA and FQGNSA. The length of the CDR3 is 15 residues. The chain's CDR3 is CASSSPIGGIDIQYF. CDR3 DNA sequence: TGTGCCAGCAGCTCCCCCATCGGGGGAATAGACATTCAGTACTTC.

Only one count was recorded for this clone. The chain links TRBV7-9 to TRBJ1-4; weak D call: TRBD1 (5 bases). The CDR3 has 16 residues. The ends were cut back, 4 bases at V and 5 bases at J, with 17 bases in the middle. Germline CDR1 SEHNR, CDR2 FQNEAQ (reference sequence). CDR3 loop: CASSSVGGESNEKLFF. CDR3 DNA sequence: TGTGCCAGCAGCTCTGTGGGGGGGGAGTCGAATGAAAAACTGTTTTTT.

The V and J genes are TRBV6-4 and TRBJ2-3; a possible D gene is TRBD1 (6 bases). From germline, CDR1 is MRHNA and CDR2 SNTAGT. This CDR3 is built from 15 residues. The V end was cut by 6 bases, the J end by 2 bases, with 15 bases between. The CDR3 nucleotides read TGTGCCAGCAGCCAACAGGGATTCCCCACAGATACGCAGTATTTT. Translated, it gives CASSQQGFPTDTQYF.

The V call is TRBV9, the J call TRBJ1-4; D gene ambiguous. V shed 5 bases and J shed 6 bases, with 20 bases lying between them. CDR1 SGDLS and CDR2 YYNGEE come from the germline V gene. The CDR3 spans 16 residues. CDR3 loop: CASSNRSWGGDEKLFF. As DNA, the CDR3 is TGTGCCAGCAGTAACCGATCTTGGGGTGGGGATGAAAAACTGTTTTTT.